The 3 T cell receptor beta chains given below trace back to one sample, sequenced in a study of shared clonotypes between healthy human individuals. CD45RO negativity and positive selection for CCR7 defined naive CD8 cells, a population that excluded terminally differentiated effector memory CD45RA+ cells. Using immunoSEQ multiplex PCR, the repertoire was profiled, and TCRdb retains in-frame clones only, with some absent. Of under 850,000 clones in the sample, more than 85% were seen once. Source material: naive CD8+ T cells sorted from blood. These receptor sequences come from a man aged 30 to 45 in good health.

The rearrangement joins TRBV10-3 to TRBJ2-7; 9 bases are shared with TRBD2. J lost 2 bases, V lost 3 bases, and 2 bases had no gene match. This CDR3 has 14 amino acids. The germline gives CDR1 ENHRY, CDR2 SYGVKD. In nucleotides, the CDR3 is TGTGCCATCAGTGATGCGGGAGGGCCCTACGAGCAGTACTTC. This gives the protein CAISDAGGPYEQYF.

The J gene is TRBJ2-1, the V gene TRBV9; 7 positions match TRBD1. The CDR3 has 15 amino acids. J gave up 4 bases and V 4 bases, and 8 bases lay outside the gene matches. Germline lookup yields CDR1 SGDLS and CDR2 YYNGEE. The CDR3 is CASSPGTAPYNEQFF. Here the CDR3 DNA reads TGTGCCAGCAGCCCCGGGACAGCTCCATACAATGAGCAGTTCTTC.

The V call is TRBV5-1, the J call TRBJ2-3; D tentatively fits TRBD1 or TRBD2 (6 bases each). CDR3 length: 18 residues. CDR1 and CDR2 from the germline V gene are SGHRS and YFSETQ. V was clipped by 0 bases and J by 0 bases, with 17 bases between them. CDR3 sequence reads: CASSLADWGAVSTDTQYF. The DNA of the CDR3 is TGCGCCAGCAGCTTGGCGGACTGGGGGGCCGTAAGCACAGATACGCAGTATTTT.